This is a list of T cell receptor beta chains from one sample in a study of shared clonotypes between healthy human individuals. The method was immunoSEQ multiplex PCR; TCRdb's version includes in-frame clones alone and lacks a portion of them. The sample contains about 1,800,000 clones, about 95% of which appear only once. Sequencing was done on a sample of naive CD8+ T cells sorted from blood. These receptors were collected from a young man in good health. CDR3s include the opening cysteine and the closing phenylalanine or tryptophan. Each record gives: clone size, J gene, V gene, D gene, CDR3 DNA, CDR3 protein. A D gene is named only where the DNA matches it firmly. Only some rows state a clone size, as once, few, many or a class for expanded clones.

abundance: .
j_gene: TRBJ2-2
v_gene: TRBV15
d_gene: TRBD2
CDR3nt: TGTGCCACCAGACCGGGCGGGGGGTCGAACACCGGGGAGCTGTTTTTT
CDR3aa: CATRPGGGSNTGELFF

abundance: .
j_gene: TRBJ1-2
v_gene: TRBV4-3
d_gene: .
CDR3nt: TGCGCCAGCAGCCAAGCCTTCACGAATGAGGGGTTTGATGGCTACACCTTC
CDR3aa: CASSQAFTNEGFDGYTF

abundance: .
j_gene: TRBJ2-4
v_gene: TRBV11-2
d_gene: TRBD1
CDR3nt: TGTGCCAGCAGCTTAAAGACAGGGCGAAAAACCATTCAGTACTTC
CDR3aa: CASSLKTGRKTIQYF

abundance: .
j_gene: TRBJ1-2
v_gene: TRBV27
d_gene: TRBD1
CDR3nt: TGTGCCAGCAGTCCGACGGGGACAGGGTTTGGCTACACCTTC
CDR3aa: CASSPTGTGFGYTF

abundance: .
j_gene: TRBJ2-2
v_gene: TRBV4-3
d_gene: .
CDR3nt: TGCGCCAGCAGCCATGTTAATAGGGGAGAAGCCGGGGAGCTGTTTTTT
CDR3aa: CASSHVNRGEAGELFF

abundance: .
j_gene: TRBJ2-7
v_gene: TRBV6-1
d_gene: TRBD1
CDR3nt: TGTGCCAGCGGCGTTTGGACAGGGGAGACCTACGAGCAGTACTTC
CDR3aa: CASGVWTGETYEQYF

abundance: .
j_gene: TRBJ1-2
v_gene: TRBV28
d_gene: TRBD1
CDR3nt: TGTGCCAGCAGTTTTATAGCACAGGGGGATAACTATGGCTACACCTTC
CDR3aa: CASSFIAQGDNYGYTF

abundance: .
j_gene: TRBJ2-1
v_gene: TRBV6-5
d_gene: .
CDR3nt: TGTGCCAGCAGTTACTCGAAAAGGAGCTCCTACAATGAGCAGTTCTTC
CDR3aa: CASSYSKRSSYNEQFF

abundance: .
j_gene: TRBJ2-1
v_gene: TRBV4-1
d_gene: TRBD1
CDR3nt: TGCGCCAGCAGCCAAGTACCCGCCGGGACAGGGGGGAACAATGAGCAGTTCTTC
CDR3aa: CASSQVPAGTGGNNEQFF

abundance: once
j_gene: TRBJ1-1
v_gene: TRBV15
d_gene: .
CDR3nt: TGTGCCACCAGCAGAGATTGGGGGTTGACTGAAGCTTTCTTT
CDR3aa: CATSRDWGLTEAFF

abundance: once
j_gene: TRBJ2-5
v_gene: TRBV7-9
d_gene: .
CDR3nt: TGTGCCAGCAGCCCGGTCCCCCAAGAGACCCAGTACTTC
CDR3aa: CASSPVPQETQYF

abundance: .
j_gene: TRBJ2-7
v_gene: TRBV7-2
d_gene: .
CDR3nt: TGTGCCAGCAGCTTAGACCCAGTCTCCTACGAGCAGTACTTC
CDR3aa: CASSLDPVSYEQYF

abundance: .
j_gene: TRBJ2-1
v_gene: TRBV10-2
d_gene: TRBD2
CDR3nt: TGCGCCAGCAGTGAGTCCCTGCTAGCGGGAGGGCCGGGCGATGAGCAGTTCTTC
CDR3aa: CASSESLLAGGPGDEQFF

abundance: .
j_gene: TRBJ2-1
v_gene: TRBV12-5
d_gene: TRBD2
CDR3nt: TGTGCTAGTGGTAATAACCTCCGGACTAGTTACAATGAGCAGTTCTTC
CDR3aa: CASGNNLRTSYNEQFF

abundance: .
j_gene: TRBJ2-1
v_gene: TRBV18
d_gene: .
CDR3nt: TGTGCCAGCTCATTGGGAGGACTAAATGAGCAGTTCTTC
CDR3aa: CASSLGGLNEQFF

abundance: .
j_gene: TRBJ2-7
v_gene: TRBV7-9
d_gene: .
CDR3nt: TGTGCCAGCAGCTGGAGCAAGGACGTATCCTCCTACGAGCAGTACTTC
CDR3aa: CASSWSKDVSSYEQYF

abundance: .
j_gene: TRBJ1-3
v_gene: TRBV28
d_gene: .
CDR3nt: TGTGCCAGCAGTTTCCAGACCGGAAACACCATATATTTT
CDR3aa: CASSFQTGNTIYF

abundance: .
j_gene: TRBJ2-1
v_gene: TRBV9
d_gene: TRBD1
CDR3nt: TGTGCCAGCAGCTCAGGGGGTGAGCAGTTCTTC
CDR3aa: CASSSGGEQFF

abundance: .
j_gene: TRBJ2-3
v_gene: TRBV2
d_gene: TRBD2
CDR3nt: TGTGCCAGCAGTGAAGCCCCTAGCGGCCTCACAGATACGCAGTATTTT
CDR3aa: CASSEAPSGLTDTQYF

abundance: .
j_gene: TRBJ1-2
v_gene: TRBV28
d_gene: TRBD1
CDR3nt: TGTGCCAGCAGTCCGACAGGGGGCGGAGGCTATGGCTACACCTTC
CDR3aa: CASSPTGGGGYGYTF

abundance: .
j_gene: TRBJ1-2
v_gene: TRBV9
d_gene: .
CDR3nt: TGTGCCAGCAGCCCGGGGGGATGGTATGGCTACACCTTC
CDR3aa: CASSPGGWYGYTF

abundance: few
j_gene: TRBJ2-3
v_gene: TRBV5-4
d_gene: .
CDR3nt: TGTGCCAGCAGCTTGGGGGGCACAGATACGCAGTATTTT
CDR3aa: CASSLGGTDTQYF

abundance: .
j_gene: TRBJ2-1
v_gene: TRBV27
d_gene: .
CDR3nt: TGTGCCAGCAGTTCACGACTAGAGGTGTCCTACAATGAGCAGTTCTTC
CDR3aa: CASSSRLEVSYNEQFF

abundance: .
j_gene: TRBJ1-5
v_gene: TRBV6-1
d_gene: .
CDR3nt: TGTGCCAGCAGGGACCTCCGGGTCCTTAATCAGCCCCAGCATTTT
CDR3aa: CASRDLRVLNQPQHF

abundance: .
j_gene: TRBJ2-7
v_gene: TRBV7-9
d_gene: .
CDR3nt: TGTGCCAGCGGAGACTACGAGCAGTACTTC
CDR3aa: CASGDYEQYF

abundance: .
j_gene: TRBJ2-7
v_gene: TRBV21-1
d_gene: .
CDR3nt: TGTGCCAGCAGCAAAGGGGGCAGGGACCCCTACGAGCAGTACTTC
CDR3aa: CASSKGGRDPYEQYF

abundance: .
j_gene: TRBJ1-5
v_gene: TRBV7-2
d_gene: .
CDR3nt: TGTGCCAGAGAGGGCCGATCGACGGACTGTGGTCAGCCCCAGCATTTT
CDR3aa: CAREGRSTDCGQPQHF

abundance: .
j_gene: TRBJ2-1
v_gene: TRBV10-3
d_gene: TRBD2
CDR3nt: TGTGCCATCGGGCGGGTGGCGGGAGGGACCTACAATGAGCAGTTCTTC
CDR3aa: CAIGRVAGGTYNEQFF

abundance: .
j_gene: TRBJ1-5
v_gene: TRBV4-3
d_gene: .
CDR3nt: TGCGCCAGCAGCCAAGATCGGTCAGACAATCAGCCCCAGCATTTT
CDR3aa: CASSQDRSDNQPQHF

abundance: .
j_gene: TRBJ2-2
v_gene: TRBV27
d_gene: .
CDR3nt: TGTGCCAGCAGTTTATCTTCGGGGAACACCGGGGAGCTGTTTTTT
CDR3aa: CASSLSSGNTGELFF

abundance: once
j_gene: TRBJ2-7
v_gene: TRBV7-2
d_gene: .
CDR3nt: TGTGCCAGCAGCTTAGAGTGGACAGTCTCCTACGAGCAGTACTTC
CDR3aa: CASSLEWTVSYEQYF

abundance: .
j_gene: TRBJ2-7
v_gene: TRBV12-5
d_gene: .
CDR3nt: TGTGCTAGTGGGCAAGCCTTCTACGAGCAGTACTTC
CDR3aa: CASGQAFYEQYF

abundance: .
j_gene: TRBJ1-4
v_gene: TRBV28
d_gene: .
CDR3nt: TGTGCCAGCAGTTTGGTGACTGCTTATAGTGAAAAACTGTTTTTT
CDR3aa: CASSLVTAYSEKLFF